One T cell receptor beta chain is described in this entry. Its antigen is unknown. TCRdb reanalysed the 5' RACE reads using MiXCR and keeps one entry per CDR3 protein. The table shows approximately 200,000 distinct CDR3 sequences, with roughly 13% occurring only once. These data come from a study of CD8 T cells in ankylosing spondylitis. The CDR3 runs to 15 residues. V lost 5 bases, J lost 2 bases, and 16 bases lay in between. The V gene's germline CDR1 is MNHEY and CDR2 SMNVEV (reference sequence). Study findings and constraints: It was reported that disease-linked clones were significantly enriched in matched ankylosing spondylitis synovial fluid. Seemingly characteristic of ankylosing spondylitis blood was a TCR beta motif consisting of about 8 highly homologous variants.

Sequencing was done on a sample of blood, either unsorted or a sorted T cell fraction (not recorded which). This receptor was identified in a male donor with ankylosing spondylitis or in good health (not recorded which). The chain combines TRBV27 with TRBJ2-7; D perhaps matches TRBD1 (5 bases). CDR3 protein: CASSLIRKTAYEQYF. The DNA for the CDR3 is TGTGCCAGCAGTCTTATACGGAAGACAGCCTACGAGCAGTACTTC.